This entry lists 28 T cell receptor beta chains sequenced from one sample in a study of T cell changes during pregnancy in multiple sclerosis. The protocol was immunoSEQ multiplex PCR, while the TCRdb copy is restricted to in-frame clones and leaves out a portion. The top ten hold about 1.4% of the sample, which has nearly 70,000 clones, just over 90% seen once. The starting material was peripheral blood, obtained in the second trimester of pregnancy. These receptors came from a female donor in good health, enrolled as a control in a pregnancy study.

This clone appeared once. This rearrangement joins TRBV2 to TRBJ1-4; 8 nucleotides match TRBD1. There are 14 residues in the CDR3. The germline gives CDR1 SNHLY, CDR2 FYNNEI. Losses at the gene ends were 4 bases for V and 7 bases for J; bases not matched to a gene: 5. In nucleotides, the CDR3 is TGTGCCAGCAGTGCAGGGGGCTTGGGTGAAAAACTGTTTTTT. Translating it yields CASSAGGLGEKLFF. The full variable domain, its missing parts supplied by reference TRBV2 and TRBJ1-4, is EPEVTQTPSHQVTQMGQEVILRCVPISNHLYFYWYRQILGQKVEFLVSFYNNEISEKSEIFDDQFSVERPDGSNFTLKIRSTKLEDSAMYFCASSAGGLGEKLFFGSGTQLSVL.

J is TRBJ2-7 and V is TRBV27, with D perhaps TRBD1 (5 bases). Germline lookup yields CDR1 MNHEY and CDR2 SMNVEV (reference sequence). The CDR3 runs to 14 residues. V lost 0 bases and J 7 bases, leaving 13 bases between the germline ends. CDR3 sequence reads: CASSLSAGYREQYF. DNA of the CDR3: TGTGCCAGCAGTTTATCCGCCGGTTACAGGGAGCAGTACTTC.

This chain connects TRBV7-8 to TRBJ2-1; 11 nucleotides agree with TRBD2. The CDR3 sequence is 17 residues long. Germline V gene data show CDR1 as SGHVS and CDR2 as FQNEAQ. V trimming: 5 bases; J trimming: 4 bases; junction bases outside the gene matches: 10. The CDR3 reads CASSPPTLAGGYNEQFF. The DNA of the CDR3 is TGTGCCAGCAGCCCGCCGACGTTAGCGGGAGGGTACAATGAGCAGTTCTTC.

The V and J genes are TRBV5-1 and TRBJ1-4; no clear D. The V end was cut by 0 bases, the J end by 4 bases, with 10 bases between. The CDR3 runs 15 residues. Germline CDR1 and CDR2: SGHRS and YFSETQ. The CDR3 here is CASSLVGSDNEKLFF. The CDR3 DNA is TGCGCCAGCAGCTTGGTAGGGAGTGATAATGAAAAACTGTTTTTT.

This rearrangement joins TRBV7-9 to TRBJ2-5; 7 bases map to TRBD1. Germline CDR1 and CDR2: SEHNR and FQNEAQ (reference sequence). CDR3 length equals 15 residues. The J segment lost 1 base and the V segment lost 2 bases, leaving 4 bases of the junction unmatched. For the CDR3, the DNA is TGTGCCAGCAGCTTAAAGGGGGCCCCCCAAGAGACCCAGTACTTC. Encoded protein: CASSLKGAPQETQYF.

The rearrangement links TRBV11-2 to TRBJ1-2, with 7 bases aligning to TRBD1. The CDR3 loop spans 12 amino acids. Germline assignment: CDR1 SGHAT and CDR2 FQNNGV. Trimming removed 3 bases from V and 12 bases from J; junction bases left unmatched: 7. The CDR3 DNA reads TGTGCCAGCAGCTTCACCAGACAGGGTAACACCTTC. It encodes CASSFTRQGNTF.

This clone has only one observation. This chain joins TRBV7-3 and TRBJ2-3; a possible D gene is TRBD2 (6 bases). V was pared by 1 base and J by 1 base, with 6 bases between. This CDR3 is 14 amino acids long. Per the germline V gene, CDR1 is SGHTA and CDR2 is FQGTGA. The chain's CDR3 is CASSLRGGTDTQYF. CDR3 in DNA: TGTGCCAGCAGCTTAAGGGGGGGCACAGATACGCAGTATTTT.

V gene TRBV6-5 combines with J gene TRBJ1-2, with 8 positions matching TRBD1. From germline, CDR1 is MNHEY and CDR2 SVGAGI. CDR3 length equals 14 residues. J gave up 8 bases and V 4 bases, and 9 bases lay outside the gene matches. The CDR3 sequence is CASSFSQGARGYTF. The CDR3 DNA is TGTGCCAGCAGTTTTAGTCAGGGGGCACGGGGCTACACCTTC.

The rearrangement joins TRBV27 to TRBJ2-1; D perhaps matches TRBD1 (5 bases). This CDR3 is built from 15 residues. The ends were cut back, 5 bases at V and 0 bases at J, with 11 bases in the middle. Germline CDR1 is MNHEY and CDR2 is SMNVEV (reference sequence). CDR3: CASSDSSSSYNEQFF. DNA of the CDR3: TGTGCCAGCAGTGACAGCTCCAGCTCCTACAATGAGCAGTTCTTC.

The V gene is TRBV7-9, the J gene TRBJ1-4; D call uncertain. Germline values: CDR1 SEHNR, CDR2 FQNEAQ (reference sequence). V lost 1 base, J lost 7 bases, and 4 bases lay in between. The CDR3 loop spans 12 amino acids. The CDR3 spells CASSLGGEKLFF. In DNA form, the CDR3 reads TGTGCCAGCAGCTTAGGAGGTGAAAAACTGTTTTTT.

The chain employs TRBV4-3 and TRBJ2-5, with TRBD2 matching 7 bases. CDR3 length equals 15 residues. CDR1 is LGHNA and CDR2 is YSLEER in the germline V gene. V trimming: 5 bases; J trimming: 1 base; junction bases outside the gene matches: 7. The CDR3 sequence is CASSSSGNPQETQYF. Written as DNA, the CDR3 is TGCGCCAGCAGCTCTAGCGGAAACCCCCAAGAGACCCAGTACTTC.

In regard to this clone: This is likely a read error, given that the CDR3 carries no conserved phenylalanine or tryptophan at its end. No DNA is shown, since the ends of the CDR3 on it are uncertain; the CDR3 is the one TCRdb lists. The rearrangement links TRBV27 to TRBJ1-5. Germline V lookup: CDR1 MNHEY, CDR2 SMNVEV (reference sequence). The CDR3 has 11 residues if both end residues are counted. Here the CDR3 reads CASSRRAAAGI.

This sequence joins TRBV2 and TRBJ2-1; no clear D. V lost 7 bases, J lost 0 bases, and 10 bases lay in between. This CDR3 spans 14 amino acids. Germline lookup yields CDR1 SNHLY and CDR2 FYNNEI. Here the CDR3 DNA reads TGTGCCAGCAACCGAGAGAGCTCCTACAATGAGCAGTTCTTC. It is translated as CASNRESSYNEQFF.

The genes are TRBV7-9 and TRBJ1-5; 10 bases match TRBD1. V lost 3 bases and J lost 5; bases outside the gene matches: 1. The CDR3 consists of 14 residues. From germline, CDR1 is SEHNR and CDR2 FQNEAQ (reference sequence). This CDR3 is CASSFGTGDQPQHF. CDR3 DNA: TGTGCCAGCAGCTTCGGGACAGGGGATCAGCCCCAGCATTTT.

This chain links TRBV4-1 with TRBJ1-2; 7 positions agree with TRBD1. Germline assignment: CDR1 MGHRA and CDR2 YSYEKL. Losses at the gene ends were 3 bases for V and 0 bases for J; bases not matched to a gene: 4. The CDR3 loop spans 15 amino acids. The CDR3 coding sequence is TGCGCCAGCAGCCAGACCGGGACAGCTAACTATGGCTACACCTTC. Its translation is CASSQTGTANYGYTF.

The rearrangement links TRBV6-5 to TRBJ2-7, with TRBD2 matching 9 bases. CDR3 length: 16 residues. Germline V CDR1 and CDR2: MNHEY, SVGAGI. The J segment lost 4 bases and the V segment lost 4 bases, leaving 11 bases of the junction unmatched. The CDR3 bases are TGTGCCAGCAGTTTGACTAGCGGAGGGCCACCGTACGAGCAGTACTTC. Its translation: CASSLTSGGPPYEQYF.

The V gene is TRBV29-1, the J gene TRBJ2-7; weak D call: TRBD2 (5 bases). This CDR3 spans 12 amino acids. V lost 5 bases and J lost 2, with 10 bases in between. Germline V gene lookup returns CDR1 SQVTM and CDR2 ANQGSEA. CDR3 coding DNA: TGCAGCGTTCTCGACGGGACCTACGAGCAGTACTTC. Translating gives CSVLDGTYEQYF.

V gene TRBV21-1 combines with J gene TRBJ2-1; the table gives TRBD2 as D, unverified against the DNA. TRBV21-1 is a recognized pseudogene. CDR3 length: 14 amino acids. The CDR3: CASSIRLAGNEQFF. The CDR3 DNA reads as TGTGCCAGCAGCATTCGACTAGCAGGCAATGAGCAGTTCTTC.

The chain employs TRBV7-6 and TRBJ2-1; D gene uncertain. This CDR3 is 16 amino acids long. Trimming removed 1 base at V and 0 bases at J, with 10 bases between. Germline V gives CDR1 SGHVS, CDR2 FNYEAQ. The DNA for the CDR3 is TGTGCCAGCAGCTTAGATGACTGGCGCTCCTACAATGAGCAGTTCTTC. Its protein is CASSLDDWRSYNEQFF.

J is TRBJ1-1 and V is TRBV7-6, with TRBD1 identical over 7 bases. This CDR3 is built from 16 residues. Unmatched junction bases numbered 4, after V lost 0 bases and J lost 0 bases. CDR1 is SGHVS, CDR2 FNYEAQ, per germline. This chain's CDR3 is CASSLAGDRVNTEAFF. CDR3 sequence (DNA): TGTGCCAGCAGCTTAGCAGGTGACAGGGTGAACACTGAAGCTTTCTTT.

This clone has only one observation. CDR3 protein: CASSQEQPQGTQYF. CDR3 bases: TGCGCCAGCAGCCAAGAACAACCCCAGGGGACCCAGTACTTC. The chain employs TRBV4-3 and TRBJ2-5, with TRBD1 as a possible D gene (5 bases). Per germline, CDR1 LGHNA and CDR2 YSLEER. The CDR3 spans 14 residues. Trimming cost V 0 bases and J 7 bases, with 12 bases left between them.

The CDR3 is CASSHAQGDTQYF. DNA for the CDR3: TGCGCCAGCAGCCACGCGCAGGGAGATACGCAGTATTTT. The V and J genes are TRBV4-3 and TRBJ2-3, with TRBD1 as a possible D gene (5 bases). This CDR3 spans 13 amino acids. Germline CDR1 LGHNA, CDR2 YSLEER. Trimming left V 3 bases short and J 5 bases short, with 9 bases between.

CDR3 protein: CASSPRSGQLNTGELFF. The CDR3 region has the DNA TGTGCCAGCAGTCCGCGGTCGGGACAGCTGAACACCGGGGAGCTGTTTTTT. The chain links TRBV27 to TRBJ2-2; the match to TRBD1 covers 7 bases. Germline V gene sequence: CDR1 MNHEY, CDR2 SMNVEV (reference sequence). Germline trimming cut 5 bases from V and 1 base from J; bases unmatched to any gene: 10. CDR3 length: 17 residues.

The V and J genes are TRBV10-3 and TRBJ1-2, with 8 bases lining up with TRBD1. Germline CDR1 and CDR2: ENHRY and SYGVKD. There are 13 residues in the CDR3. The ends lost 2 bases at V and 4 bases at J; junction bases unmatched: 0. CDR3 nucleotide sequence: TGTGCCATCAGTGAGGGACAGGGCTATGGCTACACCTTC. It codes for CAISEGQGYGYTF.

The gene calls are TRBV5-1 and TRBJ2-7; 10 bases line up with TRBD2. Germline V gene lookup returns CDR1 SGHRS and CDR2 YFSETQ. The ends lost 1 base at V and 2 bases at J; junction bases unmatched: 9. CDR3 size: 17 residues. The CDR3 is CASSLRSSGSLTYEQYF. The CDR3 nucleotides read TGCGCCAGCAGCTTGAGGTCTAGCGGGAGTCTGACCTACGAGCAGTACTTC.

This sequence joins TRBV27 and TRBJ2-7; 8 bases are shared with TRBD2. Germline CDR1 and CDR2: MNHEY and SMNVEV (reference sequence). There are 15 residues in the CDR3. Trimming cost V 4 bases and J 4 bases; bases outside gene matches: 9. In nucleotides, the CDR3 is TGTGCCAGCAGTTCCCCCCCGGGAGGGAAGTACGAGCAGTACTTC. It specifies CASSSPPGGKYEQYF.

The rearrangement joins TRBV11-2 to TRBJ2-3, with a possible D match to TRBD1 (6 bases). The CDR3 has 16 residues. Germline CDR1 is SGHAT and CDR2 is FQNNGV. The V and J ends lost 8 bases and 1 base respectively, with 19 bases between them. In DNA, the CDR3 is TGTGCCAGCCTCTCCAGGTGGGGGCCACGCACAGATACGCAGTATTTT. Translating it yields CASLSRWGPRTDTQYF. Full variable domain (remainder filled in from reference TRBV11-2 and TRBJ2-3): EAGVAQSPRYKIIEKRQSVAFWCNPISGHATLYWYQQILGQGPKLLIQFQNNGVVDDSQLPKDRFSAERLKGVDSTLKIQPAKLEDSAVYLCASLSRWGPRTDTQYFGPGTRLTVL.

This clone appeared once. CDR3 coding DNA: TGTGCCAGCAGTTTTCGGGGCTCCTACAATGAGCAGTTCTTC. Translating gives CASSFRGSYNEQFF. V usage is TRBV28 and J usage is TRBJ2-1; possibly TRBD2 for D (5 bases). Trimming stripped 3 bases from V and 0 bases from J, with 6 bases between. The CDR3 is made up of 14 amino acids. The germline CDR1 and CDR2 sequences are MDHEN and SYDVKM. The complete variable domain, with remaining parts taken from reference TRBV28 and TRBJ2-1, reads DVKVTQSSRYLVKRTGEKVFLECVQDMDHENMFWYRQDPGLGLRLIYFSYDVKMKEKGDIPEGYSVSREKKERFSLILESASTNQTSMYLCASSFRGSYNEQFFGPGTRLTVL.